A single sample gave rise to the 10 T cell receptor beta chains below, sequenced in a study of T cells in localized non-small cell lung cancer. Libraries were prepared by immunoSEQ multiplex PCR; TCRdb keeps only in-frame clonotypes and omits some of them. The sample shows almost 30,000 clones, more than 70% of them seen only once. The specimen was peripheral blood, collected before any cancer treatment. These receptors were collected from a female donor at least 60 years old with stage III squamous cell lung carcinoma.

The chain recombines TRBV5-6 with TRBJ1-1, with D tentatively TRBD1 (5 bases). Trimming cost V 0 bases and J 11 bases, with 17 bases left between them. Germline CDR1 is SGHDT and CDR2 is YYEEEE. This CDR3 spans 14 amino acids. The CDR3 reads CASSLGGRGADAFF. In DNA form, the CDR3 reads TGTGCCAGCAGCTTGGGAGGGAGGGGTGCCGACGCTTTCTTT.

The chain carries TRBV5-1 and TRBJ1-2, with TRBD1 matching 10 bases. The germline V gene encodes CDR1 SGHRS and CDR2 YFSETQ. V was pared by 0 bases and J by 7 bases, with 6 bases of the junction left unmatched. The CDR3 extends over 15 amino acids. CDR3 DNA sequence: TGCGCCAGCAGCTTGGCGGACAGGGGGAGAGGTGGCTACACCTTC. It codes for CASSLADRGRGGYTF.

CDR3 in DNA: TGTGCCAGCAGTAGACTAGCGGGAGACGGGGAGCAGTACTTC. Translation gives CASSRLAGDGEQYF. This sequence joins TRBV6-5 and TRBJ2-7, with 12 bases fitting TRBD2. Per the germline V gene, CDR1 is MNHEY and CDR2 is SVGAGI. The CDR3 has 14 amino acids. Unmatched junction bases numbered 6, after V lost 5 bases and J lost 7 bases.

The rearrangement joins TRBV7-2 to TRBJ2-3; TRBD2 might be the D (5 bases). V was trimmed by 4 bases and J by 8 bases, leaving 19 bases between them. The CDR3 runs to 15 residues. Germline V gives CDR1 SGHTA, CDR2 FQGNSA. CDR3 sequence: CASSSGLAPSGTQYF. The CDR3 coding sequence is TGTGCCAGCAGCTCCGGACTGGCTCCGTCTGGTACGCAGTATTTT.

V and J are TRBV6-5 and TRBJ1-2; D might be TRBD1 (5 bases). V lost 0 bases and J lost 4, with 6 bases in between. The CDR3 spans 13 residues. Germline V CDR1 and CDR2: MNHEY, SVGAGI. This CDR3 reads CASSYSDSYGYTF. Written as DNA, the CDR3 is TGTGCCAGCAGTTACTCCGACAGCTATGGCTACACCTTC.

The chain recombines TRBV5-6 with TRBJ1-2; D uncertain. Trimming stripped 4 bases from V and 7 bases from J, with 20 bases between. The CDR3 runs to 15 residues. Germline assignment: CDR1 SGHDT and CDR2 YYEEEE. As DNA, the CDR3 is TGTGCCAGCAGCGAAACCGGGAGCCCTATCTCTGGCTACACCTTC. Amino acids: CASSETGSPISGYTF. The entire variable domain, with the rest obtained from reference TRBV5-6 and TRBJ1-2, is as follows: DAGVTQSPTHLIKTRGQQVTLRCSPKSGHDTVSWYQQALGQGPQFIFQYYEEEERQRGNFPDRFSGHQFPNYSSELNVNALLLGDSALYLCASSETGSPISGYTFGSGTRLTVV.

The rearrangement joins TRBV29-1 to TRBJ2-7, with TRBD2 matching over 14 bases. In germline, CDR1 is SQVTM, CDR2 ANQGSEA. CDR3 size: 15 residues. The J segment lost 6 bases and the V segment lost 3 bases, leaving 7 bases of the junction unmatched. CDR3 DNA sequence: TGCAGCGTTGACGTCGGGACTAGCGGGGGCCTCGAGCAGTACTTC. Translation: CSVDVGTSGGLEQYF.

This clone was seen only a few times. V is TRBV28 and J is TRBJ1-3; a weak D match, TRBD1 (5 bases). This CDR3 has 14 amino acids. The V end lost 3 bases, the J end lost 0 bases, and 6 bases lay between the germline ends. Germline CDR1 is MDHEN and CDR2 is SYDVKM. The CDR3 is CASSFQGSGNTIYF. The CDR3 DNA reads TGTGCCAGCAGTTTTCAGGGCTCTGGAAACACCATATATTTT.

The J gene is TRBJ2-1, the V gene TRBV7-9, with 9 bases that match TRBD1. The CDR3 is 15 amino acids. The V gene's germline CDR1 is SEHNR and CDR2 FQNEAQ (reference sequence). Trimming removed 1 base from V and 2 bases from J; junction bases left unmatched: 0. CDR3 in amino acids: CASSLGQGAYNEQFF. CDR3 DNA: TGTGCCAGCAGCTTAGGACAGGGGGCCTACAATGAGCAGTTCTTC.

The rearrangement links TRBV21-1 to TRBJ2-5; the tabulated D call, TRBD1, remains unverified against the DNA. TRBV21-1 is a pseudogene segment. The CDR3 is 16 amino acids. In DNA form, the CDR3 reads TGTGCCAGCAGCAAAGGGGCGGACAGGTTTGGAGAGACCCAGTACTTC. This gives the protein CASSKGADRFGETQYF.